Each of the 25 T cell receptor beta chains below was sequenced from the same sample in a study of blood T cell repertoires in COVID-19. Profiling relied on immunoSEQ multiplex PCR, and the TCRdb table lists in-frame clones only, not all of them. The repertoire holds 150,000 to 200,000 clones, with 70% to 80% as singletons. The sequenced sample was peripheral blood. These receptors all stem from a woman in her thirties or forties with COVID-19, enrolled during active disease.

The rearrangement uses TRBV30 and TRBJ1-1; D gene ambiguous. Germline values: CDR1 GTSNPN, CDR2 SVGIG (reference sequence). The CDR3 is 13 residues long. V was trimmed by 4 bases and J by 3 bases, leaving 12 bases between them. This CDR3 reads CAWNGRRDTEAFF. For the CDR3, the DNA is TGTGCCTGGAACGGCCGGAGGGACACTGAAGCTTTCTTT.

This clone has a handful of counts. This rearrangement joins TRBV7-2 to TRBJ1-5, with TRBD1 matching over 10 bases. Trimming took 4 bases from V and 7 from J; bases not matched to a gene: 7. This CDR3 spans 15 amino acids. Germline V lookup: CDR1 SGHTA, CDR2 FQGNSA. As DNA, the CDR3 is TGTGCCAGCAGCTCCGTGACAGGGGGCAGGCAGCCCCAGCATTTT. As protein: CASSSVTGGRQPQHF.

This clone was found once. The chain has TRBV19 and TRBJ2-6, with D possibly TRBD1 on 6 matching bases. Germline values: CDR1 LNHDA, CDR2 SQIVND (reference sequence). V shed 4 bases and J shed 0 bases, with 16 bases lying between them. The CDR3 loop spans 18 amino acids. The CDR3 DNA reads as TGTGCCAGTAGTACCAGGGGCAGGCGGAGCTCTGGGGCCAACGTCCTGACTTTC. Translating it yields CASSTRGRRSSGANVLTF.

The V call is TRBV9, the J call TRBJ2-1; no reliable D call. The germline gives CDR1 SGDLS, CDR2 YYNGEE. Trimming removed 3 bases from V and 0 bases from J, with 13 bases in between. The CDR3 extends over 16 amino acids. The CDR3 DNA sequence: TGTGCCAGCAGCGCCGAGAGGTCGAGCTCCTACAATGAGCAGTTCTTC. Its protein product is CASSAERSSSYNEQFF.

The V gene is TRBV30, the J gene TRBJ1-5; D possibly corresponds to TRBD1 (6 bases). Trimming shortened V by 1 base and J by 5 bases, and 9 bases separated the two germline ends. This CDR3 has 13 amino acids. CDR1 is GTSNPN and CDR2 is SVGIG in the germline V gene (reference sequence). CDR3 sequence reads: CAWSDSGDQPQHF. CDR3 bases: TGTGCCTGGAGTGACTCAGGGGATCAGCCCCAGCATTTT.

As DNA, the CDR3 is TGTGCCAGCAGCCCCGGACTAGCGGGAGGTTACTACAATGAGCAGTTCTTC. This codes for CASSPGLAGGYYNEQFF. The chain couples TRBV9 to TRBJ2-1, with 14 nucleotides matching TRBD2. Germline V gene sequence: CDR1 SGDLS, CDR2 YYNGEE. V dropped 4 bases and J dropped 3; count of bases not matched to a gene: 6. This CDR3 has 17 residues.

The chain couples TRBV4-2 to TRBJ2-3; 11 bases map to TRBD2. There are 18 residues in the CDR3. J gave up 2 bases and V 0 bases, and 7 bases lay outside the gene matches. Germline-derived CDR1 and CDR2 are LGHNA and YNFKEQ. CDR3 bases: TGTGCCAGCAGCCAAGAAGGAGGGGGACTAGCGGACACAGATACGCAGTATTTT. It is translated as CASSQEGGGLADTDTQYF.

This chain joins TRBV2 and TRBJ2-5; TRBD1 might be the D (7 bases). This CDR3 comprises 11 residues. The germline V and J ends were trimmed by 8 bases and 13 bases, with 17 bases remaining between them. In germline, CDR1 is SNHLY, CDR2 FYNNEI. The CDR3 sequence: CASAGQLSPYF. In DNA form, the CDR3 reads TGTGCCAGCGCGGGACAGCTATCCCCGTACTTC.

V gene TRBV2 combines with J gene TRBJ2-7; the D is unclear. Germline values: CDR1 SNHLY, CDR2 FYNNEI. The CDR3 has 14 residues. Trimming pared 3 bases from V and 6 bases from J, leaving 15 bases between. CDR3 sequence (DNA): TGTGCCAGCAGTGACTTCTCTAGAGTGGGCGAGCAGTACTTC. Translating gives CASSDFSRVGEQYF.

This rearrangement joins TRBV10-1 to TRBJ2-3, with D possibly TRBD2 on 6 matching bases. The CDR3 runs to 14 residues. V was cut by 7 bases and J by 5 bases, with 16 bases left in between. CDR1 is WNHNN and CDR2 is SYGVQD in the germline V gene (reference sequence). The CDR3 protein is CASKASEAGDTQYF. CDR3 nucleotides: TGCGCCAGCAAGGCTAGCGAGGCAGGAGATACGCAGTATTTT.

The chain employs TRBV5-1 and TRBJ1-4, with 9 nucleotides matching TRBD1. Germline CDR1 is SGHRS and CDR2 is YFSETQ. The CDR3 totals 16 residues. V lost 2 bases, J lost 3 bases, and 5 bases stayed unmatched. CDR3 sequence reads: CASSLQGAQANEKLFF. DNA of the CDR3: TGCGCCAGCAGCTTACAGGGGGCGCAGGCTAATGAAAAACTGTTTTTT.

The table lists this clone with a count of one. CDR3 region: CASSLGRDYGYTF. DNA of the CDR3: TGTGCCAGCAGCTTAGGACGGGACTATGGCTACACCTTC. This chain links TRBV7-2 with TRBJ1-2; D remains ambiguous. The CDR3 loop spans 13 amino acids. CDR1 is SGHTA and CDR2 is FQGNSA in the germline V gene. Trimming took 1 base from V and 3 from J, leaving 6 bases between them.

This clone was found a few times. V is TRBV10-1 and J is TRBJ2-2; the match to TRBD1 covers 8 bases. Trimming removed 6 bases from V and 6 bases from J; junction bases left unmatched: 3. Germline assignment: CDR1 WNHNN and CDR2 SYGVQD (reference sequence). The CDR3 is 13 amino acids. CDR3 sequence reads: CASREQGAGELFF. The DNA of the CDR3 is TGCGCCAGCAGGGAACAGGGGGCCGGGGAGCTGTTTTTT.

In its sample, this clone was seen once. The J gene is TRBJ1-3, the V gene TRBV20-1; D call uncertain. The CDR3 consists of 11 residues. The V end lost 6 bases, the J end lost 0 bases, and 3 bases lay between the germline ends. CDR1 DFQATT and CDR2 SNEGSKA come from the germline V gene (reference sequence). This CDR3 reads CSAGSGNTIYF. The DNA of the CDR3 is TGCAGTGCCGGCTCTGGAAACACCATATATTTT.

The chain links TRBV5-6 to TRBJ2-5, with D unresolved. V was pared by 4 bases and J by 5 bases, with 15 bases between. The germline gives CDR1 SGHDT, CDR2 YYEEEE. This CDR3 has 14 amino acids. CDR3 sequence reads: CASSPRRAAETQYF. The CDR3 coding sequence is TGTGCCAGCAGCCCCAGACGCGCGGCCGAGACCCAGTACTTC.

The rearrangement uses TRBV7-9 and TRBJ1-1, with D perhaps matching TRBD1 (6 bases). Between the trimmed V and J ends, which lost 6 bases and 3 bases, there was a span of 26 bases. CDR1 is SEHNR, CDR2 FQNEAQ, per germline (reference sequence). The CDR3 length is 18 residues. CDR3 loop: CASRSRGGPPLLDTEAFF. CDR3 nucleotide sequence: TGTGCCAGCAGATCACGGGGGGGGCCCCCACTTTTGGACACTGAAGCTTTCTTT.

This clone was observed a single time. J is TRBJ2-3 and V is TRBV27; no reliable D call. The ends were cut back, 5 bases at V and 5 bases at J, with 8 bases in the middle. From germline, CDR1 is MNHEY and CDR2 SMNVEV (reference sequence). CDR3 length: 12 residues. For the CDR3, the DNA is TGTGCCAGCAGTCAGACTCGAGATACGCAGTATTTT. This encodes CASSQTRDTQYF.

The chain joins TRBV30 to TRBJ2-7; 9 bases agree with TRBD2. The V gene's germline CDR1 is GTSNPN and CDR2 SVGIG (reference sequence). The CDR3 contains 14 residues. Trimming took 0 bases from V and 5 from J; bases not matched to a gene: 5. The CDR3 coding sequence is TGTGCCTGGAGTGTTGGGCTAGCGGGGAACGAGCAGTACTTC. The encoded protein is CAWSVGLAGNEQYF.

The rearrangement uses TRBV12-5 and TRBJ2-7; D remains ambiguous. This CDR3 region has 14 residues. V was cut by 0 bases and J by 2 bases, with 8 bases left in between. Germline CDR1 is LGHNT and CDR2 is FRNRAP. The CDR3 spells CASGLVAIPYEQYF. The CDR3 DNA reads as TGTGCTAGTGGTTTGGTAGCGATTCCCTACGAGCAGTACTTC.

The table lists this clone with a few counts. This sequence joins TRBV5-5 and TRBJ1-4; 7 bases line up with TRBD1. In germline, CDR1 is SGHKS, CDR2 YYEKEE (reference sequence). Trimming removed 5 bases from V and 3 bases from J; junction bases left unmatched: 7. This CDR3 spans 15 amino acids. CDR3: CASRFSGTANEKLFF. The CDR3 bases are TGTGCCAGCAGATTTTCCGGGACAGCTAATGAAAAACTGTTTTTT.

The rearrangement links TRBV29-1 to TRBJ2-3; 9 bases are shared with TRBD2. CDR1 SQVTM and CDR2 ANQGSEA come from the germline V gene. The CDR3 spans 13 residues. V dropped 3 bases and J dropped 5; count of bases not matched to a gene: 3. The CDR3 DNA is TGCAGCGTTGATAGCGGGAGCCGAGATACGCAGTATTTT. Its protein product is CSVDSGSRDTQYF.

CDR3 coding DNA: TGTGCCAGCAGCTCCGGACTAGCGGGGAACAATGAGCAGTTCTTC. Translation gives CASSSGLAGNNEQFF. The genes are TRBV7-2 and TRBJ2-1, with 12 bases fitting TRBD2. Germline values: CDR1 SGHTA, CDR2 FQGNSA. CDR3 length equals 15 residues. With 4 bases clipped from V and 5 bases from J, the junction kept 3 bases outside the gene matches.

The V and J genes are TRBV7-6 and TRBJ1-6; TRBD1 aligns across 11 bases. The V and J ends lost 6 bases and 10 bases, in that order; junction bases with no gene match: 11. The CDR3 contains 16 residues. CDR1 and CDR2 (germline): SGHVS, FNYEAQ. This CDR3 reads CASRLIGQGARSPLHF. CDR3 nucleotide sequence: TGTGCCAGCAGACTTATCGGACAGGGGGCGCGATCACCCCTCCACTTT.

V usage is TRBV7-2 and J usage is TRBJ1-5; 9 bases match TRBD1. The V and J ends lost 5 bases and 5 bases, in that order; junction bases with no gene match: 7. Germline CDR1 is SGHTA and CDR2 is FQGNSA. The length of the CDR3 is 15 residues. In DNA form, the CDR3 reads TGTGCCAGCAGCCTGGGGACAGGGAGTTATCAGCCCCAGCATTTT. Its translation: CASSLGTGSYQPQHF.

The CDR3 nucleotides are TGCAGCGCCAGACAGGGGGCTGAAAAACTGTTTTTT. It codes for CSARQGAEKLFF. The V and J genes are TRBV29-1 and TRBJ1-4, with 10 bases lining up with TRBD1. The CDR3 extends over 12 amino acids. CDR1 is SQVTM and CDR2 is ANQGSEA in the germline V gene. V lost 7 bases, J lost 7 bases, and 3 bases stayed unmatched. The full variable domain, in which reference TRBV29-1 and TRBJ1-4 provide the parts outside the CDR3, is SAVISQKPSRDICQRGTSLTIQCQVDSQVTMMFWYRQQPGQSLTLIATANQGSEATYESGFVIDKFPISRPNLTFSTLTVSNMSPEDSSIYLCSARQGAEKLFFGSGTQLSVL.